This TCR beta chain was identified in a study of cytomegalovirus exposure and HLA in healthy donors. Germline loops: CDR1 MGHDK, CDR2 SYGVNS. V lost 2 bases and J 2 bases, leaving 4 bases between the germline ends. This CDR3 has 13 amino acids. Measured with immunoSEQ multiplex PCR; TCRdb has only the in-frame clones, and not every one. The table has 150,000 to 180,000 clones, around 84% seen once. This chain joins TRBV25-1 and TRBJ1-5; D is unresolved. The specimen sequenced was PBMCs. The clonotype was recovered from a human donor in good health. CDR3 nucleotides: TGTGCCAGCAGTGAACAGGGCAATCAGCCCCAGCATTTT. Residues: CASSEQGNQPQHF.